This T cell receptor (beta chain) is from a study of graft-versus-host responses after intestinal transplantation. This clone was detected once. The protocol was immunoSEQ multiplex PCR, while the TCRdb copy is restricted to in-frame clones and leaves out a portion. Among roughly 99,000 clones listed, 86% were seen once. The V end lost 6 bases, the J end lost 2 bases, and 14 bases lay between the germline ends. Germline assignment: CDR1 LNHDA and CDR2 SQIVND (reference sequence). There are 15 residues in the CDR3. This material consisted of PBMCs, taken 255 days after intestinal transplant. The chain employs TRBV19 and TRBJ1-3; D ambiguous. This TCR was recovered from a human patient who received an intestinal transplant, so some T cells may come from the graft donor. As DNA, the CDR3 is TGTGCCAGTAGCATACTCCGTCTGGCTGGAAACACCATATATTTT. Amino acids: CASSILRLAGNTIYF.